The rows below give T cell receptor beta chains drawn from one sample of a study of identifying expanded T cells in peripheral blood. This table comes from immunoSEQ multiplex PCR, and its TCRdb copy is limited to in-frame clones, with some not included. Among some 120,000 clones listed, roughly 80% were seen once. Sequenced material: blood. These receptors were taken from a person aged 18 to 70 in good health. CDR3s leave out the opening cysteine and the closing phenylalanine or tryptophan.

v_call	cdr3_length	cdr3_aa
TRBV30	12	AWISKGSNQPQH
TRBV6-5	9	ASSYGTEAF
TRBV28	15	ASSPSRFGRERPKLF
TRBV4-1	14	ASSQGPGTGSYEQY
TRBV30	11	AWSVSPLKPQH
TRBV19	15	ASSIRNPGTGLVGYT
TRBV6-5	13	ASSYGGRFNEKLF
TRBV7-2	12	ASSFLDDQETQY
TRBV30	11	AWNWGMNTEAF
TRBV27	13	ASSPGTGSNTEAF
TRBV4-3	19	ASSQDLRTGGPYSGANVLT
TRBV30	12	AWSPWQENQPQH
TRBV6-5	13	ASRVRTSGVSEQF
TRBV7-9	13	ASSLGTDLPFGYT
TRBV4-3	13	ASSQDISGSYEQY
TRBV23-1	16	ASSLSGPPKAGNQPQH
TRBV30	10	AWRGGDTEAF
TRBV6-1	12	ASTPQGAYYEQY
TRBV4-1	12	ASSQGYGTYGYT
TRBV5-6	9	ASSLAAELF